The sequence of this T cell receptor beta chain was determined in a study of PD-1 blockade in classical Hodgkin lymphoma. The CDR3 length is 14 residues. Germline V gives CDR1 LNHDA, CDR2 SQIVND (reference sequence). V was cut by 5 bases and J by 0 bases, with 8 bases left in between. Clones were sequenced by immunoSEQ multiplex PCR, and TCRdb holds only the in-frame ones, with some missing. The repertoire holds about 22,000 clones, with roughly nine tenths as singletons. This clone was observed a few times. The target antigen is unknown. Notes on the study in general: Still unresolved is the cause of the repertoire differences, which may be disease activity or prior therapy. Relapsed/refractory patients reportedly had the lowest baseline TCR diversity, below newly diagnosed patients, who were below healthy donors.

Regarding time point: newly diagnosed, previously untreated cHL patient sample. Magnetic negative selection purified CD4+ T cells from thawed PBMCs. Untreated, newly diagnosed classical Hodgkin lymphoma PBMCs were comparators. This clonotype originated in a human donor with classical Hodgkin lymphoma. The gene calls are TRBV19 and TRBJ1-5, with D unresolved. Source material: CD4+ T cells from blood. The chain's CDR3 is CASSFQFSNQPQHF. The CDR3 DNA is TGTGCCAGTAGTTTTCAATTTAGCAATCAGCCCCAGCATTTT.